The text below deals with one T cell receptor (beta chain). Its antigen is currently not known. Qualities for individual bases were not recorded, and no much larger clone is one base off. This specimen includes other DNA sequences encoding the same CDR3. The entry originates in a study of shared clonotypes between healthy human individuals (dated by TCRdb to 2020 to 2021). In the study overall: The cohort comprised two women and three men aged 18 to 49 years. For each donor, three plates each were used for CD4 naive and CD4 memory, two plates were used for CD8 naive, and one plate was used for CD8 memory. Blood TCR repertoires of a handful of healthy adults were deeply sequenced to estimate repertoire size and the extent of clonotype sharing between individuals. To increase sequencing depth and limit assay-specific biases, TCR repertoire library preparation and sequencing were carried out by different laboratories using diverse techniques. Leukapheresis yielded between about 0.85 and 9 billion PBMCs per donor.

The V end gives up 0 bases and the J end 0 bases, leaving 2 bases in the junction not matched to a gene. The CDR3, from cysteine to phenylalanine, totals 16 residues. The DNA shown is the 48-base CDR3, in frame from base 1. Based on the germline V gene, the CDR1 and CDR2 sequences are SGDLS and YYNGEE. The study at large found these results: The small number of donors limited the genetic and exposure-history diversity represented. Sampling was limited to blood, and TCR repertoires in tissue likely differ from TCR repertoires in blood. Incomplete sequencing was indicated by rarefaction of sorted-subset datasets, despite the large sequencing depth. Compared with non-shared clonotypes, the clonotypes found in all four sorted-subset donors had higher generation probabilities. Naive subsets generally had larger estimated clonotype richness than memory subsets did. Across several donors, roughly 5.4% of naive CD4, approximately 3.6% of naive CD8, 2.3% of memory CD4, and under 0.45% of memory CD8 clonotypes were shared. Pairwise subsampling indicated that sequencing depth was expected to affect the degree of clonotype sharing among donors.

Healthy HIV-negative adults with no recently reported acute infections or vaccinations were included as donors. Only Caucasian adults living in Nashville, Tennessee, USA were represented among the donors. Magnetic negative selection was used to enrich CD4+ T cells, after which naive cells were positively selected on CD45RA and the negative fraction became the memory subset. After blood collection by leukapheresis, PBMCs were isolated using Ficoll-Histopaque density gradient centrifugation and then cryopreserved in the vapor phase of liquid nitrogen. Analytical flow cytometry was used to check the purity and quantity of every magnetically sorted T cell population. From each sorted fraction, genomic DNA was isolated and quantified by UV absorbance on a Nanodrop 2000c. TCR CDR3 regions were amplified from genomic DNA by multiplex PCR using the deep immunoSEQ assay. Genomic DNA extracted from each cell subset was distributed evenly over all wells of several immunoSEQ 96-well plates, and each plate served as one replicate. For sorted subsets, about 0.2 ug genomic DNA, equal to 25,000 to 35,000 T cell genomes, was loaded into each replicate PCR. Purified libraries were measured with a Qubit 3.0 fluorometer, size-checked on a Bioanalyzer 2100, and measured again with the KAPA Library Quantification kit. Every immunoSEQ 96-well plate was sequenced on a dedicated single-read 150-cycle Illumina NextSeq 550 flow cell. On the study's bioinformatics: Because the immunoSEQ output included only junctional sequences and no quality scores, the filtering could not be the same as the filtering used for full-length reads. To assign V/J genes and CDR3, sequences were annotated using PyIR, a Python wrapper for IgBLAST v1.9, with IMGT germline references. Reads were removed for weak V/J assignments (E-value above 1e-6), missing CDR3, stop codons, out-of-frame junctions, or ambiguous translated residues. V3J clonotypes were defined as sequences sharing an identical inferred V gene, J gene, and CDR3 amino acid sequence. Percentage overlap between repertoires was computed as shared unique clonotypes divided by the size of the smaller repertoire. RTK rarefaction, the Chao1 estimator, and Recon v2.1 estimates of unobserved clonotypes were used to assess repertoire richness. For all TCRbeta clonotypes obtained by the gDNA method from a few donors, generation probabilities were computed with OLGA. Sourced from immuneACCESS, this table was stored by TCRdb with only in-frame sequences that have V and J called. A share of the clones is absent; for the studies checked, an unresolved V gene accounts for under half, and the remainder has no known explanation. For V, J and clone size, that table is used; D and trimming come from the DNA. Here the sample has 1.4 million to 1.5 million clones; about 96% occur a single time. About 1.2% of the sample rests with the top ten.

Recombination linked TRBV9 to TRBJ2-2; 7 middle bases align to TRBD2. The receptor's source is a man younger than 45 in good health. The sequencing input was naive CD4+ T cells sorted from blood. This specimen's cell subset or site label, interpreted: CD45RA+ positively selected. The DNA reads TGTGCCAGCAGCGTAGGGCTAGCGGCGAACACCGGGGAGCTGTTTTTT. Translation gives CASSVGLAANTGELFF.